This record covers a single T cell receptor (beta chain). Antigen specificity is unknown. Method: immunoSEQ multiplex PCR; TCRdb's copy keeps in-frame clones and lacks some. The data contain about 82,000 clones, about 90% of them singletons. This record comes from a study of identifying expanded T cells in peripheral blood. Study results and caveats: About 1.2 clones differed between technical replicates, versus approximately 16 and 20 over time. Across healthy donors, higher total template counts meant significantly greater approximately two-week count variance.

This CDR3 has 14 amino acids. The V gene's germline CDR1 is LNHDA and CDR2 SQIVND (reference sequence). V was trimmed by 5 bases and J by 3 bases, leaving 14 bases between them. Sequences were obtained from blood. The sequence was obtained from a person aged 18 to 70 in good health. This rearrangement joins TRBV19 to TRBJ2-7; D possibly corresponds to TRBD2 (6 bases). The CDR3 nucleotides read TGTGCCAGTAGTTTCTCCGGGACTCTCTACGAGCAGTACTTC. Protein product: CASSFSGTLYEQYF.